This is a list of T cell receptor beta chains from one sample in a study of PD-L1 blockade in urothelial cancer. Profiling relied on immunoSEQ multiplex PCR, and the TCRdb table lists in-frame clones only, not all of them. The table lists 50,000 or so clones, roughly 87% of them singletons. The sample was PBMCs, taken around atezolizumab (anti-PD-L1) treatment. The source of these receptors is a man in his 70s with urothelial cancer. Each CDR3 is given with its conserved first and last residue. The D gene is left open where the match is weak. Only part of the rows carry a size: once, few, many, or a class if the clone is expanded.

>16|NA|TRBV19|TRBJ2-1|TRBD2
CASSKPLAGAFNEQFF
TGTGCCAGTAGTAAACCCCTAGCGGGAGCTTTCAATGAGCAGTTCTTC
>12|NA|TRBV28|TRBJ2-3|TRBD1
CATGQGGDTQYF
TGTGCCACTGGACAGGGGGGAGATACGCAGTATTTT
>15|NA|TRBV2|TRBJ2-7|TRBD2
CASSVGLAGTYEQYF
TGTGCCAGCAGTGTAGGACTAGCGGGGACCTACGAGCAGTACTTC
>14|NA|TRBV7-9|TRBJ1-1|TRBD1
CASSPGQGNTEAFF
TGTGCCAGCAGCCCCGGACAGGGGAACACTGAAGCTTTCTTT
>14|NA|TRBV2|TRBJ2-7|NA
CASSEVRLSYEQYF
TGTGCCAGCAGTGAAGTGAGACTATCCTACGAGCAGTACTTC
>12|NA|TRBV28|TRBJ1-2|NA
CASSRSGYGYTF
TGTGCCAGCAGTCGAAGCGGCTATGGCTACACCTTC
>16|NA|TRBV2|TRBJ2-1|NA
CASSRGLRSSYNEQFF
TGTGCCAGCAGTCGGGGACTCCGTAGCTCCTACAATGAGCAGTTCTTC
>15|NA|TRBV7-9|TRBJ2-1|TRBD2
CASSMTSVSYNEQFF
TGTGCCAGCAGCATGACTAGCGTCTCCTACAATGAGCAGTTCTTC
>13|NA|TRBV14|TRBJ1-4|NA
CASSRALNEKLFF
TGTGCCAGCAGCCGGGCCCTAAATGAAAAACTGTTTTTT
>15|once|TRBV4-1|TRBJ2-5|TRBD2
CASSQDGTSVETQYF
TGCGCCAGCAGCCAAGATGGGACTAGCGTCGAGACCCAGTACTTC
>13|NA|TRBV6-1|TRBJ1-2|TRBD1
CASRQGEDYGYTF
TGTGCCAGCAGACAGGGGGAGGACTATGGCTACACCTTC
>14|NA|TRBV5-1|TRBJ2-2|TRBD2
CASMGTRGTGELFF
TGCGCCAGCATGGGGACTAGAGGTACCGGGGAGCTGTTTTTT
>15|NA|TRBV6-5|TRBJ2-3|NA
CASRRNTGFADTQYF
TGTGCCAGCAGAAGAAATACAGGGTTCGCAGATACGCAGTATTTT
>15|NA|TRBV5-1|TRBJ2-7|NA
CASSSLLGGSSEQYF
TGCGCCAGCAGCTCCCTGCTTGGGGGGAGCAGCGAGCAGTACTTC
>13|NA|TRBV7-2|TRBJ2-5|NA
CASSLAERETQYF
TGTGCCAGCAGCTTAGCGGAGCGAGAGACCCAGTACTTC
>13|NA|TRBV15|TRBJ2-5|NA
CATSRDREETQYF
TGTGCCACCAGCAGAGACAGGGAAGAGACCCAGTACTTC
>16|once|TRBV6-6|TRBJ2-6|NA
CASSSQTVTIANVLTF
TGTGCCAGCAGTTCTCAGACTGTTACGATTGCCAACGTCCTGACTTTC
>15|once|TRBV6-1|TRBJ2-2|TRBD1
CASSEATGAAGELFF
TGTGCCAGCAGTGAAGCGACAGGGGCTGCCGGGGAGCTGTTTTTT
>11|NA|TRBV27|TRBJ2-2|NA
CASTGYGELFF
TGTGCCAGCACGGGGTACGGGGAGCTGTTTTTT
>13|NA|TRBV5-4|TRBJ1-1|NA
CASSVDRHTEAFF
TGTGCCAGCAGCGTGGACAGACACACTGAAGCTTTCTTT
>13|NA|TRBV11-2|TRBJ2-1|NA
CASSLGPYNEQFF
TGTGCCAGCAGCCTGGGCCCCTACAATGAGCAGTTCTTC
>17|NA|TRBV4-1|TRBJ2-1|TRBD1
CASSQGTGVRFYNEQFF
TGCGCCAGCAGCCAAGGGACAGGGGTTAGGTTTTACAATGAGCAGTTCTTC
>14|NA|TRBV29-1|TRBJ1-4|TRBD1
CSGLDRGGGEKLFF
TGCAGCGGCCTGGACAGGGGCGGGGGTGAAAAACTGTTTTTT
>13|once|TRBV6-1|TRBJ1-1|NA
CASSPDIGTEAFF
TGTGCCAGCAGTCCTGACATCGGCACTGAAGCTTTCTTT
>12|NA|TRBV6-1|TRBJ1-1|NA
CASSERDGGAFF
TGTGCCAGCAGTGAACGGGACGGGGGAGCTTTCTTT
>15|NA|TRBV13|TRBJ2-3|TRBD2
CASSLREGYTDTQYF
TGTGCCAGCAGCTTACGGGAGGGCTACACAGATACGCAGTATTTT
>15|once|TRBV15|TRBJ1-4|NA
CATSRDPGGGEKLFF
TGTGCCACCAGCAGAGATCCGGGAGGGGGTGAAAAACTGTTTTTT
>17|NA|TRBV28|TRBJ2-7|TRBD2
CASSLGLTSGSSYEQYF
TGTGCCAGCAGTTTGGGGTTGACTAGCGGGAGCTCCTACGAGCAGTACTTC
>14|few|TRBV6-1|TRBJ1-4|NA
CASSEDGPGEKLFF
TGTGCCAGCAGTGAAGACGGGCCGGGGGAAAAACTGTTTTTT
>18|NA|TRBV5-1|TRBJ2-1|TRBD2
CASSLGLAGGHVGDEQFF
TGCGCCAGCAGCTTGGGACTAGCGGGAGGCCATGTGGGAGATGAGCAGTTCTTC
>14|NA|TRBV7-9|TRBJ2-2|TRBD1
CASSSTTGPGELFF
TGTGCCAGCAGCTCGACGACAGGGCCCGGGGAGCTGTTTTTT
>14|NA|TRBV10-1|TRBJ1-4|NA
CASSESGIGEKLFF
TGCGCCAGCAGTGAATCGGGAATCGGCGAAAAACTGTTTTTT
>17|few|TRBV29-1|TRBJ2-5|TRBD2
CSVEDLGSGRYFGTQYF
TGCAGCGTTGAAGATCTTGGTAGCGGGAGGTACTTCGGGACCCAGTACTTC
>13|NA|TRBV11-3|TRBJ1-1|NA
CASSLNGDTEAFF
TGTGCCAGCAGCCTAAACGGGGACACTGAAGCTTTCTTT
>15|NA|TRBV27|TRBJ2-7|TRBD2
CASSLTSGYSYEQYF
TGTGCCAGCAGTTTGACTAGCGGCTACTCCTACGAGCAGTACTTC
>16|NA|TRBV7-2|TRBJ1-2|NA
CASSLVQGSLFRGYTF
TGTGCCAGCAGCTTAGTGCAGGGCTCCCTCTTTAGGGGCTACACCTTC
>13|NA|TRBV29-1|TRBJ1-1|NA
CSVAWGRDTEAFF
TGCAGCGTTGCCTGGGGGAGGGACACTGAAGCTTTCTTT
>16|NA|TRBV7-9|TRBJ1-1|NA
CASSLAAGQGYTEAFF
TGTGCCAGCAGCTTAGCGGCCGGGCAGGGGTACACTGAAGCTTTCTTT
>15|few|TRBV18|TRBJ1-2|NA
CASLREGLIPHGYTF
TGTGCCAGCTTACGAGAGGGTTTAATTCCCCATGGCTACACCTTC
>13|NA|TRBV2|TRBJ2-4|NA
CASGGRTLDIQYF
TGTGCCAGCGGAGGACGGACGTTGGACATTCAGTACTTC
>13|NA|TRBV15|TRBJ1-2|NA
CATSSTGSYGYTF
TGTGCCACCAGCAGTACAGGTTCCTATGGCTACACCTTC
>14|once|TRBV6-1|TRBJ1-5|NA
CASSEPREGQPQHF
TGTGCCAGCAGTGAACCCAGGGAGGGTCAGCCCCAGCATTTT
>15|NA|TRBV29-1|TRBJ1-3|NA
CSVEMGGSSGNTIYF
TGCAGCGTTGAAATGGGCGGGAGCTCTGGAAACACCATATATTTT